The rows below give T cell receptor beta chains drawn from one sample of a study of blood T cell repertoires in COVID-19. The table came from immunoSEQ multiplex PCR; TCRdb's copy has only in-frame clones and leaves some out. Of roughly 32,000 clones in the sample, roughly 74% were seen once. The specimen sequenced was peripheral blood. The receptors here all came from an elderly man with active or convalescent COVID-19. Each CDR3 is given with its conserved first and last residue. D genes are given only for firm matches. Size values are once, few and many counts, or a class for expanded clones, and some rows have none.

CDR3 protein: CACGLGYGREGNEQFF
CDR3 DNA: TGTGCTTGTGGTTTGGGTTACGGGCGGGAGGGCAATGAGCAGTTCTTC
J gene: TRBJ2-1
V gene: TRBV12-5
clone size: -
D gene: TRBD2

CDR3 protein: CASSLLEVSYEQYF
CDR3 DNA: TGTGCCAGCAGTTTATTAGAAGTTTCCTACGAGCAGTACTTC
J gene: TRBJ2-7
V gene: TRBV28
clone size: -
D gene: -

CDR3 protein: CASSLRSSAGVGNEQFF
CDR3 DNA: TGTGCCAGCAGCTTAAGGTCCTCGGCGGGAGTGGGTAATGAGCAGTTCTTC
J gene: TRBJ2-1
V gene: TRBV7-8
clone size: -
D gene: TRBD2

CDR3 protein: CASGPRVRTEAFF
CDR3 DNA: TGCGCCAGCGGACCCAGGGTTAGAACTGAAGCTTTCTTT
J gene: TRBJ1-1
V gene: TRBV5-1
clone size: -
D gene: -

CDR3 protein: CASSLFPRGYTF
CDR3 DNA: TGTGCCAGCAGCTTATTTCCCCGTGGCTACACCTTC
J gene: TRBJ1-2
V gene: TRBV7-2
clone size: -
D gene: -

CDR3 protein: CASKGENYGYTF
CDR3 DNA: TGCGCCAGCAAGGGGGAGAACTATGGCTACACCTTC
J gene: TRBJ1-2
V gene: TRBV5-1
clone size: once
D gene: -

CDR3 protein: CASSLGPDYNSPLHF
CDR3 DNA: TGTGCCAGCAGTTTAGGGCCGGACTATAATTCACCCCTCCACTTT
J gene: TRBJ1-6
V gene: TRBV27
clone size: -
D gene: -

CDR3 protein: CASSPNSQETQYF
CDR3 DNA: TGTGCCAGCTCACCGAACAGCCAAGAGACCCAGTACTTC
J gene: TRBJ2-5
V gene: TRBV18
clone size: -
D gene: -

CDR3 protein: CASSLSPSGGGTDTQYF
CDR3 DNA: TGTGCCAGCAGCTTAAGCCCTAGCGGGGGGGGCACAGATACGCAGTATTTT
J gene: TRBJ2-3
V gene: TRBV13
clone size: -
D gene: TRBD2

CDR3 protein: CASSGGGVFTEAFF
CDR3 DNA: TGTGCCAGCAGTGGCGGGGGCGTGTTCACTGAAGCTTTCTTT
J gene: TRBJ1-1
V gene: TRBV28
clone size: few
D gene: -

CDR3 protein: CASTPSGSFSSLQYF
CDR3 DNA: TGTGCCAGCACTCCCTCGGGGAGTTTTTCTTCGTTGCAGTACTTC
J gene: TRBJ2-7
V gene: TRBV25-1
clone size: -
D gene: -

CDR3 protein: CASSSDRGNEQFF
CDR3 DNA: TGTGCCAGCAGCTCCGACAGGGGGAATGAGCAGTTCTTC
J gene: TRBJ2-1
V gene: TRBV7-2
clone size: -
D gene: TRBD1

CDR3 protein: CASSFLTGLEINEQFF
CDR3 DNA: TGTGCCAGCAGTTTTTTAACGGGACTAGAAATCAATGAGCAGTTCTTC
J gene: TRBJ2-1
V gene: TRBV2
clone size: -
D gene: TRBD2

CDR3 protein: CASSFFEGMGYTF
CDR3 DNA: TGTGCCAGCAGTTTTTTTGAGGGCATGGGCTACACCTTC
J gene: TRBJ1-2
V gene: TRBV12-3/TRBV12-4
clone size: -
D gene: -

CDR3 protein: CASSFGGVPINQPQHF
CDR3 DNA: TGTGCCAGCAGCTTCGGGGGAGTTCCAATCAATCAGCCCCAGCATTTT
J gene: TRBJ1-5
V gene: TRBV7-8
clone size: -
D gene: -

CDR3 protein: CASSLLEGTQYF
CDR3 DNA: TGTGCCAGCAGCTTATTAGAGGGGACCCAGTACTTC
J gene: TRBJ2-5
V gene: TRBV7-2
clone size: few
D gene: -

CDR3 protein: CASSSPGQGAKTQYF
CDR3 DNA: TGTGCCAGCAGTTCTCCGGGACAGGGGGCAAAGACCCAGTACTTC
J gene: TRBJ2-5
V gene: TRBV28
clone size: -
D gene: TRBD1

CDR3 protein: CASSQPATSGTDTQYF
CDR3 DNA: TGTGCCAGCAGTCAACCAGCGACTAGCGGGACCGATACGCAGTATTTT
J gene: TRBJ2-3
V gene: TRBV6-2/TRBV6-3
clone size: -
D gene: TRBD2

CDR3 protein: CASTIYLSGNTEAFF
CDR3 DNA: TGTGCCAGCACAATTTATTTGTCAGGGAACACTGAAGCTTTCTTT
J gene: TRBJ1-1
V gene: TRBV28
clone size: -
D gene: -

CDR3 protein: CASSVAAVLDTQYF
CDR3 DNA: TGTGCCAGCAGCGTAGCGGCGGTTTTGGATACGCAGTATTTT
J gene: TRBJ2-3
V gene: TRBV9
clone size: -
D gene: -

CDR3 protein: CATGDRGGNQPQHF
CDR3 DNA: TGTGCCACCGGAGACAGGGGTGGAAATCAGCCCCAGCATTTT
J gene: TRBJ1-5
V gene: TRBV15
clone size: -
D gene: TRBD1

CDR3 protein: CASSQEASGIGDTQYF
CDR3 DNA: TGCGCCAGCAGCCAAGAGGCTAGCGGGATAGGAGATACGCAGTATTTT
J gene: TRBJ2-3
V gene: TRBV4-3
clone size: -
D gene: TRBD2

CDR3 protein: CASSSTGPWKGAVDYGYTF
CDR3 DNA: TGTGCCAGCAGCTCCACGGGACCCTGGAAGGGGGCGGTAGACTATGGCTACACCTTC
J gene: TRBJ1-2
V gene: TRBV7-9
clone size: -
D gene: TRBD1

CDR3 protein: CASSLLGAGNENTIYF
CDR3 DNA: TGTGCCAGCAGTTTGTTGGGGGCGGGCAATGAGAACACCATATATTTT
J gene: TRBJ1-3
V gene: TRBV28
clone size: once
D gene: -

CDR3 protein: CASSSRLGEETQYF
CDR3 DNA: TGTGCCAGCAGCTCCCGACTAGGAGAGGAGACCCAGTACTTC
J gene: TRBJ2-5
V gene: TRBV11-3
clone size: few
D gene: -

CDR3 protein: CASSFGPGLADTQYF
CDR3 DNA: -
J gene: TRBJ2-3
V gene: TRBV28
clone size: -
D gene: -

CDR3 protein: CASSQGAGDRGLGEQFF
CDR3 DNA: TGCGCCAGCAGCCAGGGAGCAGGAGACAGGGGGCTTGGTGAGCAGTTCTTC
J gene: TRBJ2-1
V gene: TRBV4-1
clone size: -
D gene: TRBD1

CDR3 protein: CASSFSWDRNYEQYF
CDR3 DNA: TGCGCCAGCAGCTTCAGTTGGGACAGAAATTACGAGCAGTACTTC
J gene: TRBJ2-7
V gene: TRBV5-1
clone size: -
D gene: TRBD1

CDR3 protein: CASSYSLRQPQHF
CDR3 DNA: TGTGCCAGCAGTTACTCGCTGAGGCAGCCCCAGCATTTT
J gene: TRBJ1-5
V gene: TRBV6-5
clone size: -
D gene: -

CDR3 protein: CASSFDSTGELFF
CDR3 DNA: TGTGCCAGCAGCTTTGACAGCACCGGGGAGCTGTTTTTT
J gene: TRBJ2-2
V gene: TRBV4-2
clone size: once
D gene: -

CDR3 protein: CAWTQSNTEAFF
CDR3 DNA: TGTGCCTGGACACAGTCGAACACTGAAGCTTTCTTT
J gene: TRBJ1-1
V gene: TRBV30
clone size: -
D gene: -

CDR3 protein: CATSDWGTENTGELFF
CDR3 DNA: TGTGCCACCAGTGATTGGGGGACAGAGAACACCGGGGAGCTGTTTTTT
J gene: TRBJ2-2
V gene: TRBV24-1
clone size: -
D gene: TRBD1

CDR3 protein: CASSYPAGGDYGYTF
CDR3 DNA: TGTGCCAGCAGTTACCCCGCCGGAGGGGACTATGGCTACACCTTC
J gene: TRBJ1-2
V gene: TRBV6-2/TRBV6-3
clone size: -
D gene: -

CDR3 protein: CASRPAGESTDTQYF
CDR3 DNA: TGTGCCAGCAGACCCGCCGGAGAGAGCACAGATACGCAGTATTTT
J gene: TRBJ2-3
V gene: TRBV5-4
clone size: few
D gene: -

CDR3 protein: CASSVTGSSYNEQFF
CDR3 DNA: TGTGCCAGCAGTGTTACCGGGAGCTCCTACAATGAGCAGTTCTTC
J gene: TRBJ2-1
V gene: TRBV2
clone size: -
D gene: -

CDR3 protein: CASSLAAGSGEQYF
CDR3 DNA: TGTGCCAGCAGCTTAGCAGCGGGATCTGGAGAGCAGTACTTC
J gene: TRBJ2-7
V gene: TRBV7-9
clone size: -
D gene: TRBD2

CDR3 protein: CASSFEGSGNQPQHF
CDR3 DNA: TGCGCCAGCAGCTTCGAGGGCTCGGGGAATCAGCCCCAGCATTTT
J gene: TRBJ1-5
V gene: TRBV5-1
clone size: -
D gene: -

CDR3 protein: CSVDLLWEGSYNEQFF
CDR3 DNA: TGCAGCGTTGATCTGTTGTGGGAGGGCTCCTACAATGAGCAGTTCTTC
J gene: TRBJ2-1
V gene: TRBV29-1
clone size: -
D gene: TRBD2

CDR3 protein: CASSPEGQGTGYTF
CDR3 DNA: TGTGCCAGCTCACCAGAGGGACAGGGTACTGGCTACACCTTC
J gene: TRBJ1-2
V gene: TRBV18
clone size: -
D gene: TRBD1

CDR3 protein: CASSLVPAGGPDTQYF
CDR3 DNA: TGTGCCAGCAGTTTAGTTCCAGCGGGAGGACCAGATACGCAGTATTTT
J gene: TRBJ2-3
V gene: TRBV28
clone size: -
D gene: TRBD2

CDR3 protein: CASSRDSMNTEAFF
CDR3 DNA: TGTGCCAGCAGCCGTGACAGCATGAACACTGAAGCTTTCTTT
J gene: TRBJ1-1
V gene: TRBV5-4
clone size: -
D gene: -

CDR3 protein: CASSSETGGVKYGYTF
CDR3 DNA: TGTGCCAGCAGCTCAGAGACAGGGGGCGTCAAATATGGCTACACCTTC
J gene: TRBJ1-2
V gene: TRBV28
clone size: -
D gene: TRBD1

CDR3 protein: CASSLATTSYNEQFF
CDR3 DNA: TGTGCCAGCAGCCTCGCAACGACTTCCTACAATGAGCAGTTCTTC
J gene: TRBJ2-1
V gene: TRBV7-3
clone size: -
D gene: -

CDR3 protein: CASSLALGPDRGRYKGYNEQFF
CDR3 DNA: TGCGCCAGCAGCTTGGCCCTGGGGCCCGACAGGGGGCGATATAAAGGGTACAATGAGCAGTTCTTC
J gene: TRBJ2-1
V gene: TRBV5-1
clone size: -
D gene: TRBD1

CDR3 protein: CASRLQGDGGQPQHF
CDR3 DNA: TGTGCCAGCAGACTCCAGGGGGATGGGGGTCAGCCCCAGCATTTT
J gene: TRBJ1-5
V gene: TRBV2
clone size: -
D gene: TRBD1

CDR3 protein: CASSQDRQRKGVNTEAFF
CDR3 DNA: TGTGCCAGCAGCCAAGATAGGCAACGAAAGGGGGTGAACACTGAAGCTTTCTTT
J gene: TRBJ1-1
V gene: TRBV3-1/TRBV3-2
clone size: -
D gene: -

CDR3 protein: CASSLGLTGGWDTEAFF
CDR3 DNA: TGTGCCAGCAGCTTAGGACTTACGGGAGGGTGGGACACTGAAGCTTTCTTT
J gene: TRBJ1-1
V gene: TRBV7-9
clone size: -
D gene: -

CDR3 protein: CASNLEASGRPKVWNEQFF
CDR3 DNA: TGTGCCAGCAACCTAGAAGCTAGCGGGAGGCCAAAGGTTTGGAATGAGCAGTTCTTC
J gene: TRBJ2-1
V gene: TRBV7-2
clone size: few
D gene: TRBD2

CDR3 protein: CSASHRGGFEQFF
CDR3 DNA: TGCAGTGCTAGTCACCGGGGTGGGTTCGAGCAGTTCTTC
J gene: TRBJ2-1
V gene: TRBV20-1
clone size: -
D gene: -

CDR3 protein: CSVDQSTDTQYF
CDR3 DNA: TGCAGCGTTGACCAGAGCACAGATACGCAGTATTTT
J gene: TRBJ2-3
V gene: TRBV29-1
clone size: -
D gene: -

CDR3 protein: CASSIASVTDTQYF
CDR3 DNA: TGTGCCAGTAGTATAGCTAGCGTCACAGATACGCAGTATTTT
J gene: TRBJ2-3
V gene: TRBV19
clone size: -
D gene: -

CDR3 protein: CASSLVADPNTGELFF
CDR3 DNA: TGTGCCAGCAGCTTAGTGGCCGATCCGAACACCGGGGAGCTGTTTTTT
J gene: TRBJ2-2
V gene: TRBV7-2
clone size: -
D gene: -

CDR3 protein: CASSYSIDSFEQYF
CDR3 DNA: TGTGCCAGCAGTTACTCGATTGACAGTTTCGAGCAGTACTTC
J gene: TRBJ2-7
V gene: TRBV6-5
clone size: -
D gene: -

CDR3 protein: CASSSAGGTDTQYF
CDR3 DNA: TGTGCCAGCAGCTCTGCCGGGGGTACAGATACGCAGTATTTT
J gene: TRBJ2-3
V gene: TRBV7-9
clone size: -
D gene: -

CDR3 protein: CASSSYRGYYGYTF
CDR3 DNA: TGTGCCAGCAGCTCCTACAGGGGTTACTATGGCTACACCTTC
J gene: TRBJ1-2
V gene: TRBV5-8
clone size: -
D gene: TRBD1

CDR3 protein: CASSIRGGYSNQPQHF
CDR3 DNA: TGTGCCAGTAGTATACGTGGAGGCTATAGCAATCAGCCCCAGCATTTT
J gene: TRBJ1-5
V gene: TRBV19
clone size: -
D gene: -

CDR3 protein: CASSLKGLAGGTADTQYF
CDR3 DNA: TGCGCCAGCAGCTTGAAGGGATTAGCGGGAGGGACGGCAGATACGCAGTATTTT
J gene: TRBJ2-3
V gene: TRBV5-1
clone size: -
D gene: TRBD2

CDR3 protein: CASSLLDRAAIQYF
CDR3 DNA: TGTGCCAGCAGCTTGCTAGACAGGGCAGCCATTCAGTACTTC
J gene: TRBJ2-4
V gene: TRBV5-5
clone size: -
D gene: TRBD1

CDR3 protein: CASSLDPTSGSREQFF
CDR3 DNA: TGTGCCAGCAGCTTAGATCCAACTAGCGGGAGTCGTGAGCAGTTCTTC
J gene: TRBJ2-1
V gene: TRBV11-2
clone size: -
D gene: TRBD2